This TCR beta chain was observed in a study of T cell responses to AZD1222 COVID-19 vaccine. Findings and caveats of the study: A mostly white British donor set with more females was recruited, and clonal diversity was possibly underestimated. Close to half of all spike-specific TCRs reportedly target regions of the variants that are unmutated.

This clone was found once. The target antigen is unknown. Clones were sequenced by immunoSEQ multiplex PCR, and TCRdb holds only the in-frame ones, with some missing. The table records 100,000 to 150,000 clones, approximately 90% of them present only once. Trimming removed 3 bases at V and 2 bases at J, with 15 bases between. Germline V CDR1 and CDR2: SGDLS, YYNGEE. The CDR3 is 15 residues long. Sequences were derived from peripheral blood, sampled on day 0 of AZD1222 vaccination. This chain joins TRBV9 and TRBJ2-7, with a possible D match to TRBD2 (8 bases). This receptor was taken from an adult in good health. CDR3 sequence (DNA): TGTGCCAGCAGCGAGGGGGCGGGAGGCGCCTACGAGCAGTACTTC. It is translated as CASSEGAGGAYEQYF.